The clone carrying this TCR beta chain has more than one count but fewer than ten. Its antigen is still unknown. The sample belongs to a study of T-cell memory formation after mild COVID-19. Whole-study context: Among the donors, TCR clusters were largely specific to each donor. Broader study findings: Mainly in CM and EM were contracting CD4+ clones; CD8+ were in EMRA.

Each CDR3 protein gets one entry after TCRdb re-called the 5' RACE reads with MiXCR. This table has roughly 45,000 distinct CDR3 sequences, roughly 27% appearing once. The sequenced material came from PBMCs or a T cell subset sorted from them (not recorded which). This TCR came from a man between 18 and 29 years old who had mild COVID-19 (a few samples of this study predate the infection). Cell type and time point are not known.

CDR3 amino acids: CASSGEGAEQYF. DNA of the CDR3: TGTGCCAGCAGCGGCGAGGGGGCCGAGCAGTACTTC. The chain recombines TRBV9 with TRBJ2-7; TRBD1 agrees at 7 bases. This CDR3 comprises 12 residues. Germline CDR1 and CDR2: SGDLS and YYNGEE. Unmatched junction bases numbered 3, after V lost 3 bases and J lost 6 bases. Together with reference TRBV9 and TRBJ2-7, the CDR3 gives the full variable domain: DSGVTQTPKHLITATGQRVTLRCSPRSGDLSVYWYQQSLDQGLQFLIQYYNGEERAKGNILERFSAQQFPDLHSELNLSSLELGDSALYFCASSGEGAEQYFGPGTRLTVT.